These 3 T cell receptor beta chains came from one sample sequenced in a study of regulatory T cells in long-lasting Graves disease. Researchers made TCR beta libraries by using iRepertoire HTBI primers and running Arm-PCR on CDR3 regions. TCRdb redid the calling of the multiplex PCR reads with MiXCR, one entry per CDR3 protein. The table includes more than 400,000 distinct CDR3 sequences, 15% to 20% detected once. The time point is: newly diagnosed GD, antithyroid drugs for less than 3 months. Preparation of the TCR library used RNA extracted from PBMCs. These data also formed part of another study, on T cells in Graves' hyperthyroidism and ophthalmopathy.

Here the sequenced sample was peripheral blood mononuclear cells (PBMCs), taken at new diagnosis, from a patient treated with antithyroid drugs. The receptors stem from a middle-aged man with Graves disease.

This clonotype appeared many times. V is TRBV12-3 or TRBV12-4 and J is TRBJ2-5, with 7 bases fitting TRBD2. V lost 2 bases to trimming and J lost 10 bases; unmatched junction nucleotides: 10. The CDR3 is made up of 14 amino acids. This chain's CDR3 is CASSLSSGVTYQYF. CDR3 sequence (DNA): TGTGCCAGCAGTTTATCCAGCGGGGTAACGTACCAGTACTTC.

This clonotype has just a few counts. The chain employs TRBV6-1 and TRBJ2-3; TRBD2 aligns across 15 bases. The CDR3 totals 15 residues. Per germline, CDR1 MNHNS and CDR2 SASEGT. V shed 7 bases and J 6 bases; nucleotides not matched to a gene: 5. CDR3 sequence reads: CASTPGTSGRDTQYF. The CDR3 DNA is TGTGCCAGCACTCCAGGGACTAGCGGGAGGGATACGCAGTATTTT.

This clonotype was counted a single time. This clone may be a read error of a much larger clone one base away. The chain uses TRBV4-2 and TRBJ2-2; 9 nucleotides line up with TRBD2. The CDR3 covers 16 residues. CDR1 and CDR2 (germline): LGHNA, YNFKEQ. CDR3 sequence (DNA): TGTGCCAGCAGCCAAGAGGTACTAGCGGGCACCGGGGGGCTGTTTTTT. This translates into CASSQEVLAGTGGLFF.